One and the same sample provided the 8 T cell receptor beta chains below, sequenced in a study of T cell repertoires in cytomegalovirus infection. TCRdb re-derived calls from the reads in MiXCR, one entry per CDR3 protein. The sample lists 310,000 or so distinct CDR3 sequences, about 25% occurring once. Sequencing was performed on PBMCs. The receptors were sampled from a human donor in good health (CMV status not recorded). Some clones in this sample may be carry-over from other donors' samples.

This clonotype was counted between two and nine times. The chain has TRBV12-3 or TRBV12-4 and TRBJ2-3, with D perhaps matching TRBD1 or TRBD2 (5 bases each). V was clipped by 5 bases and J by 6 bases, with 18 bases between them. The CDR3 is 15 residues long. CDR3 amino acids: CASSPDGASSDTQYF. As DNA, the CDR3 is TGTGCCAGCAGTCCGGACGGGGCTAGTTCCGATACGCAGTATTTT.

The DNA for the CDR3 is TGCGCCAGCAGCCCACCTCACAATGAGCAGTTCTTC. Its protein product is CASSPPHNEQFF. V is TRBV5-1 and J is TRBJ2-1; the D is unclear. In germline, CDR1 is SGHRS, CDR2 YFSETQ. CDR3 size: 12 residues. V lost 4 bases and J lost 5, with 7 bases in between.

The chain links TRBV7-2 to TRBJ1-3, with TRBD1 identical over 7 bases. Germline CDR1 is SGHTA and CDR2 is FQGNSA. CDR3 size: 16 residues. V shed 0 bases, J shed 0 bases, and the junction held 2 bases outside the gene matches. The CDR3 loop reads CASSLAAGGSGNTIYF. The CDR3 DNA reads TGTGCCAGCAGCTTAGCGGCAGGGGGCTCTGGAAACACCATATATTTT.

The count of this clonotype is one. The rearrangement joins TRBV7-9 to TRBJ2-1; D might be TRBD2 (5 bases). Looked up from germline, CDR1 is SEHNR and CDR2 is FQNEAQ (reference sequence). The V gene lost 8 bases and the J gene lost 4 bases, with 27 bases spanning the gap. The CDR3 is 18 amino acids. The CDR3 DNA reads as TGTGCCAGCGACGAACTAGTAGGTGCATCCTCGGGGTACAATGAGCAGTTCTTC. Its protein is CASDELVGASSGYNEQFF.

This chain uses TRBV10-3 with TRBJ2-1; D is unresolved. Trimming stripped 10 bases from V and 1 base from J, with 14 bases between. The CDR3 contains 14 residues. The germline V gene encodes CDR1 ENHRY and CDR2 SYGVKD. The CDR3 here is CATSATRSYNEQFF. In DNA form, the CDR3 reads TGTGCCACCTCCGCCACACGTTCCTACAATGAGCAGTTCTTC.

This sequence joins TRBV5-4 and TRBJ1-2, with a tentative D call TRBD1 (6 bases). Trimming cost V 0 bases and J 6 bases, with 12 bases left between them. Per the germline V gene, CDR1 is SGHNT and CDR2 is YYREEE (reference sequence). CDR3 size: 14 residues. The CDR3 coding sequence is TGTGCCAGCAGCTTGGGGGCAGGGGATCATGGCTACACCTTC. This encodes CASSLGAGDHGYTF.

This clonotype was seen once. The rearrangement joins TRBV5-6 to TRBJ2-4; 7 bases agree with TRBD1. The germline CDR1 and CDR2 sequences are SGHDT and YYEEEE. With 0 bases clipped from V and 9 bases from J, the junction kept 15 bases outside the gene matches. The CDR3 has 17 amino acids. The CDR3 is CASSLVAGGASRGIQYF. DNA of the CDR3: TGTGCCAGCAGCTTGGTGGCAGGGGGAGCTAGCAGGGGCATTCAGTACTTC.

The V call is TRBV24-1, the J call TRBJ1-5; D call uncertain. Germline CDR1 is KGHDR and CDR2 is SFDVKD. V lost 4 bases and J 2 bases, leaving 14 bases between the germline ends. The CDR3 has 16 amino acids. CDR3 DNA sequence: TGTGCCACCAGTGACCCCCGGGATTCGGGCAATCAGCCCCAGCATTTT. Translating it yields CATSDPRDSGNQPQHF.